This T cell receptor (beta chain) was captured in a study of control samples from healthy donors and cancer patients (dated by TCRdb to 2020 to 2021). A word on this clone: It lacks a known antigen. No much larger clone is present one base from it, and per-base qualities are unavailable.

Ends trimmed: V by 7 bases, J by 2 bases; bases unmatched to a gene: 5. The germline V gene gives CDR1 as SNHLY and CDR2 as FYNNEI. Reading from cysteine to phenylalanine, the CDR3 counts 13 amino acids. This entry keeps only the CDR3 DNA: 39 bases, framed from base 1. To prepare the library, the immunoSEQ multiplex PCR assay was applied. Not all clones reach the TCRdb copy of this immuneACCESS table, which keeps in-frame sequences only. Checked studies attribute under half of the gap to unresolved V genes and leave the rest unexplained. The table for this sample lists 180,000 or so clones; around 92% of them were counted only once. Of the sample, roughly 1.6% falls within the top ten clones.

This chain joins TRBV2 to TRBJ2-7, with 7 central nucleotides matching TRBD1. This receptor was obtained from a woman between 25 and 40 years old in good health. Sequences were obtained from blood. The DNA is TGTGCCAGCACCGGGACAGATACCTACGAGCAGTACTTC. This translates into CASTGTDTYEQYF.